This TCR beta chain was sequenced during a study of T cell responses to AZD1222 COVID-19 vaccine. CDR3 length: 14 amino acids. V lost 2 bases, J lost 7 bases, and 12 bases lay in between. Germline V gene sequence: CDR1 GTSNPN, CDR2 SVGIG (reference sequence). Here immunoSEQ multiplex PCR was the method, and the copy in TCRdb shows in-frame clones only, minus some. This sample carries approximately 150,000 clones, 90% to 95% of them seen once, and the ten largest clones take roughly 3.9%. The receptor was derived from an adult who received the AZD1222 COVID-19 vaccine. Material: peripheral blood, obtained 28 days after the second AZD1222 dose. This chain joins TRBV30 and TRBJ1-6; D remains unclear. The CDR3 DNA reads as TGTGCCTGGAGTTCGGGAGGCTCCAATTCACCCCTCCACTTT. It yields the protein CAWSSGGSNSPLHF.